These 27 T cell receptor beta chains were all obtained from the same sample, sequenced in a study of memory CD4+ T cells and cytomegalovirus serostatus. Assay: immunoSEQ multiplex PCR; the TCRdb copy retains only in-frame clones and omits some. The sample shows 50,000 or so clones, 70% to 80% of them seen only once. The sort gate was single viable CD3+CD4+CD8-CD45RO+ cells for memory CD4+ T cells. The material sequenced was memory CD4+ T cells from blood. The receptors come from an adult in good health and CMV-seronegative.

The chain carries TRBV18 and TRBJ2-4; D is unresolved. Trimming removed 3 bases from V and 1 base from J, with 4 bases in between. There are 13 residues in the CDR3. Germline CDR1 and CDR2: KGHSH and LQKENI. The CDR3: CASSPGAKNIQYF. DNA for the CDR3: TGTGCCAGCTCACCGGGGGCCAAAAACATTCAGTACTTC.

V is TRBV19 and J is TRBJ2-7, with TRBD2 identical over 8 bases. The CDR3 is 15 residues long. V lost 4 bases to trimming and J lost 3 bases; unmatched junction nucleotides: 8. Germline values: CDR1 LNHDA, CDR2 SQIVND (reference sequence). The CDR3 sequence is CASSTRSGGVYEQYF. The CDR3 nucleotides are TGTGCCAGTAGTACCCGCAGCGGGGGCGTCTACGAGCAGTACTTC.

V gene TRBV28 combines with J gene TRBJ1-2; perhaps TRBD1 as D (6 bases). From germline, CDR1 is MDHEN and CDR2 SYDVKM. Trimming pared 7 bases from V and 3 bases from J, leaving 18 bases between. The CDR3 runs to 15 residues. CDR3 sequence reads: CASIPGGGLDYGYTF. CDR3 DNA sequence: TGTGCCAGCATCCCCGGGGGGGGGCTAGACTATGGCTACACCTTC.

The chain is built from TRBV28 and TRBJ2-7; D is ambiguous. V lost 8 bases to trimming and J lost 6 bases, with 17 bases between them. CDR1 MDHEN and CDR2 SYDVKM come from the germline V gene. This CDR3 is built from 13 residues. The CDR3 here is CASQNFRWGEQYF. The CDR3 DNA reads TGTGCCAGCCAAAATTTTAGGTGGGGCGAGCAGTACTTC.

The chain has TRBV28 and TRBJ2-7; D perhaps matches TRBD1 (6 bases). The ends were cut back, 3 bases at V and 3 bases at J, with 12 bases in the middle. CDR1 and CDR2 from the germline V gene are MDHEN and SYDVKM. The CDR3 extends over 14 amino acids. This chain's CDR3 is CASSFRQVGYEQYF. The CDR3 DNA reads TGTGCCAGCAGTTTCCGACAGGTCGGCTACGAGCAGTACTTC. The full variable domain, completed using reference TRBV28 and TRBJ2-7, is DVKVTQSSRYLVKRTGEKVFLECVQDMDHENMFWYRQDPGLGLRLIYFSYDVKMKEKGDIPEGYSVSREKKERFSLILESASTNQTSMYLCASSFRQVGYEQYFGPGTRLTVT.

The CDR3 loop reads CASSLGLLYGYTF. The CDR3 nucleotides read TGTGCCAGCAGCCTGGGTCTGCTCTATGGCTACACCTTC. The J gene is TRBJ1-2, the V gene TRBV6-5; D is ambiguous. CDR3 length equals 13 residues. Germline-derived CDR1 and CDR2 are MNHEY and SVGAGI. Trimming removed 6 bases from V and 4 bases from J, with 12 bases in between.

For the CDR3, the DNA is TGTGCCAGTCAAGAAGGGGGCACTGAAGCTTTCTTT. It specifies CASQEGGTEAFF. This chain connects TRBV2 to TRBJ1-1; possible D gene TRBD1, 6 bases. CDR1 and CDR2 (germline): SNHLY, FYNNEI. The V end was cut by 9 bases, the J end by 4 bases, with 12 bases between. The CDR3 runs to 12 residues.

This clone has a single count. V usage is TRBV28 and J usage is TRBJ1-2; a weak D match, TRBD1 (6 bases). This CDR3 has 13 residues. V was clipped by 3 bases and J by 3 bases, with 8 bases between them. Germline CDR1 reads MDHEN; CDR2 reads SYDVKM. CDR3 amino acids: CASSFGGYYGYTF. The CDR3 coding sequence is TGTGCCAGCAGTTTCGGGGGCTACTATGGCTACACCTTC.

J is TRBJ2-5 and V is TRBV9; 9 bases are shared with TRBD2. The J segment lost 1 base and the V segment lost 5 bases, leaving 9 bases of the junction unmatched. This CDR3 region has 16 residues. Germline CDR1 is SGDLS and CDR2 is YYNGEE. The CDR3 DNA follows: TGTGCCAGCAGTCGACTTAGCGGGGGAGTCCAAGAGACCCAGTACTTC. Protein sequence: CASSRLSGGVQETQYF.

The chain joins TRBV5-1 to TRBJ2-7; D is undetermined. Trimming left V 0 bases short and J 7 bases short, with 11 bases between. The CDR3 consists of 13 residues. Germline V gene sequence: CDR1 SGHRS, CDR2 YFSETQ. In DNA, the CDR3 is TGCGCCAGCAGCTTGGCCCGGTCTTATGAGCAGTACTTC. Protein sequence: CASSLARSYEQYF. Full variable domain (outside the CDR3, taken from reference TRBV5-1 and TRBJ2-7): KAGVTQTPRYLIKTRGQQVTLSCSPISGHRSVSWYQQTPGQGLQFLFEYFSETQRNKGNFPGRFSGRQFSNSRSEMNVSTLELGDSALYLCASSLARSYEQYFGPGTRLTVT.

This clone has a handful of counts. V is TRBV5-4 and J is TRBJ1-2; a possible D gene is TRBD1 (6 bases). Trimming shortened V by 4 bases and J by 5 bases, and 18 bases separated the two germline ends. Germline lookup yields CDR1 SGHNT and CDR2 YYREEE (reference sequence). This CDR3 region has 15 residues. CDR3 nucleotides: TGTGCCAGCAGCAGAGAGGGGGGGGATAGATATGGCTACACCTTC. This codes for CASSREGGDRYGYTF.

The genes are TRBV18 and TRBJ1-5; 7 bases line up with TRBD1. V gave up 0 bases and J gave up 0 bases; unmatched junction bases: 2. Germline lookup yields CDR1 KGHSH and CDR2 LQKENI. The CDR3 has 16 amino acids. The CDR3 region has the DNA TGTGCCAGCTCACCACCGGGACAGAGTAGCAATCAGCCCCAGCATTTT. Translation: CASSPPGQSSNQPQHF.

The rearrangement joins TRBV6-5 to TRBJ1-3, with 8 bases fitting TRBD1. This CDR3 is 16 amino acids long. V lost 2 bases to trimming and J lost 4 bases; unmatched junction nucleotides: 7. Germline-derived CDR1 and CDR2 are MNHEY and SVGAGI. This chain's CDR3 is CASSYATGGRGNTIYF. The DNA for the CDR3 is TGTGCCAGCAGTTACGCCACAGGGGGGCGAGGAAACACCATATATTTT.

V and J are TRBV5-4 and TRBJ2-3; TRBD1 might be the D (6 bases). Trimming took 3 bases from V and 3 from J, leaving 23 bases between them. Germline V gives CDR1 SGHNT, CDR2 YYREEE (reference sequence). This CDR3 is built from 18 residues. The CDR3 coding sequence is TGTGCCAGCAGCTCCACAGCGTTCTCACAGGGAGTAACAGATACGCAGTATTTT. This gives the protein CASSSTAFSQGVTDTQYF.

This clone appeared a few times. V gene TRBV7-3 combines with J gene TRBJ1-2, with 7 bases lining up with TRBD1. CDR1 and CDR2 from the germline V gene are SGHTA and FQGTGA. With V trimmed by 5 bases and J by 9 bases, 9 bases remained unmatched. The CDR3 is 13 residues long. The CDR3: CASSQGTATSYTF. DNA for the CDR3: TGTGCCAGCAGCCAAGGGACAGCCACGAGCTACACCTTC.

The chain has TRBV19 and TRBJ2-7; a weak D match, TRBD1 (6 bases). Between the trimmed V and J ends, which lost 6 bases and 2 bases, there was a span of 14 bases. The CDR3 contains 14 residues. CDR1 and CDR2 (germline): LNHDA, SQIVND (reference sequence). The CDR3 here is CASRPGTPPYEQYF. The CDR3 DNA reads TGTGCCAGTAGACCCGGGACACCCCCCTACGAGCAGTACTTC.

DNA for the CDR3: TGTGCCAGCAGTTTATCGAGCGGGGGGTCCCCCGAGCAGTTCTTC. Translated: CASSLSSGGSPEQFF. V usage is TRBV27 and J usage is TRBJ2-1, with 9 bases aligning to TRBD2. J lost 10 bases, V lost 0 bases, and 7 bases had no gene match. CDR1 is MNHEY and CDR2 is SMNVEV in the germline V gene (reference sequence). CDR3 length: 15 amino acids.

This clone was found once. The V and J genes are TRBV7-6 and TRBJ1-2; D is unresolved. Germline V gene lookup returns CDR1 SGHVS and CDR2 FNYEAQ. Between the trimmed V and J ends, which lost 2 bases and 8 bases, there was a span of 9 bases. The CDR3 contains 12 residues. CDR3 sequence reads: CASSLPRGGYTF. Here the CDR3 DNA reads TGTGCCAGCAGCTTACCTCGAGGGGGCTACACCTTC.

The chain employs TRBV6-1 and TRBJ1-1; D is unclear. This CDR3 has 14 residues. Trimming left V 1 base short and J 5 bases short, with 11 bases between. CDR1 and CDR2 (germline): MNHNS, SASEGT. As DNA, the CDR3 is TGTGCCAGCAGTGAAGTTACGGTAGGGACTGAAGCTTTCTTT. Residues: CASSEVTVGTEAFF.

The chain combines TRBV5-4 with TRBJ2-5, with 7 bases that match TRBD2. This CDR3 has 15 amino acids. V gave up 4 bases and J gave up 1 base; unmatched junction bases: 7. CDR1 and CDR2 from the germline V gene are SGHNT and YYREEE (reference sequence). The CDR3 region is CASSVRGVLQETQYF. DNA for the CDR3: TGTGCCAGCAGCGTCCGGGGGGTCCTCCAAGAGACCCAGTACTTC. Variable domain in full (rest from reference TRBV5-4 and TRBJ2-5): ETGVTQSPTHLIKTRGQQVTLRCSSQSGHNTVSWYQQALGQGPQFIFQYYREEENGRGNFPPRFSGLQFPNYSSELNVNALELDDSALYLCASSVRGVLQETQYFGPGTRLLVL.

In its sample, this clone was seen a few times. DNA of the CDR3: TGCAGTGCTGCCCCGGGAGAGACCCAGTACTTC. This sequence encodes CSAAPGETQYF. The chain uses TRBV20-1 and TRBJ2-5; D unclear. The CDR3 spans 11 residues. Germline V CDR1 and CDR2: DFQATT, SNEGSKA (reference sequence). V lost 5 bases, J lost 4 bases, and 8 bases lay in between.

The J gene is TRBJ1-3, the V gene TRBV29-1, with a possible D match to TRBD1 (5 bases). Germline V CDR1 and CDR2: SQVTM, ANQGSEA. CDR3 size: 15 residues. With 7 bases removed from V and 3 bases from J, the gap between germline ends came to 19 bases. The CDR3 coding sequence is TGCAGCGCCGCACGGGGCGCTTCTCGTGGAAACACCATATATTTT. Translated, it gives CSAARGASRGNTIYF.

V usage is TRBV2 and J usage is TRBJ1-2; no definite D call. The CDR3 is 12 residues long. Trimming left V 8 bases short and J 5 bases short, with 12 bases between. Germline CDR1 is SNHLY and CDR2 is FYNNEI. The CDR3 is CASRSMWYGYTF. CDR3 DNA sequence: TGTGCCAGCCGCTCAATGTGGTATGGCTACACCTTC.

This chain uses TRBV10-2 with TRBJ1-5, with no clear D. Germline lookup yields CDR1 WSHSY and CDR2 SAAADI. V was clipped by 4 bases and J by 7 bases, with 23 bases between them. There are 17 residues in the CDR3. The CDR3 here is CASSGLVVRANGQPQHF. The DNA of the CDR3 is TGCGCCAGCAGTGGGCTTGTCGTGAGGGCCAACGGGCAGCCCCAGCATTTT.

This clone showed up just once. One end of the junction fails to match germline, which may point to a read error. V usage is TRBV5-1 and J usage is TRBJ1-6; D is unclear. Germline loops: CDR1 SGHRS, CDR2 YFSETQ. The length of the CDR3 is 14 residues. In DNA, the CDR3 is TGTGCCAGCAGCTTGGTGGGTGTGCAATCACCCCTCCACTTT. It specifies CASSLVGVQSPLHF.

The chain joins TRBV6-5 to TRBJ1-4; TRBD1 might be the D (5 bases). Germline values: CDR1 MNHEY, CDR2 SVGAGI. This CDR3 contains 15 residues. Trimming shortened V by 5 bases and J by 4 bases, and 14 bases separated the two germline ends. Here the CDR3 reads CASSQPGRNNEKLFF. The CDR3 DNA reads as TGTGCCAGCAGTCAGCCGGGACGGAATAATGAAAAACTGTTTTTT.

The chain is built from TRBV7-9 and TRBJ2-2; no firm D call. The CDR3 runs 13 residues. Germline lookup yields CDR1 SEHNR and CDR2 FQNEAQ (reference sequence). V was shortened by 5 bases and J by 2 bases, with 6 bases between the two germline ends. The CDR3 DNA is TGTGCCAGCAGCCCCACCAACACCGGGGAGCTGTTTTTT. Its protein product is CASSPTNTGELFF.